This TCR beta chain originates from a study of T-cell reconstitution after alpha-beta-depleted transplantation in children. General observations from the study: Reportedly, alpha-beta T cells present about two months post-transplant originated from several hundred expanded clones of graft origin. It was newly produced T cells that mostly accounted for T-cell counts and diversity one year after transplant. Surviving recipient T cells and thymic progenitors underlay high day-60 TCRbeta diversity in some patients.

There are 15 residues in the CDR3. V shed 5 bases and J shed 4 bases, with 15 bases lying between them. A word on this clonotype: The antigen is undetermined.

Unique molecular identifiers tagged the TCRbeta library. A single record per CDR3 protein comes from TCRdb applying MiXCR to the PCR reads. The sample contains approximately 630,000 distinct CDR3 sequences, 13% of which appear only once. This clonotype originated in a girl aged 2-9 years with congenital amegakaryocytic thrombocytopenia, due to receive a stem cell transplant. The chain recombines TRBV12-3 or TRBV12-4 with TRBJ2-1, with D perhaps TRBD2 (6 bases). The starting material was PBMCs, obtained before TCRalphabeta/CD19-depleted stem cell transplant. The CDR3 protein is CASSPHRERYNEQFF. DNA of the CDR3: TGTGCCAGCAGTCCTCATCGGGAGAGATACAATGAGCAGTTCTTC.